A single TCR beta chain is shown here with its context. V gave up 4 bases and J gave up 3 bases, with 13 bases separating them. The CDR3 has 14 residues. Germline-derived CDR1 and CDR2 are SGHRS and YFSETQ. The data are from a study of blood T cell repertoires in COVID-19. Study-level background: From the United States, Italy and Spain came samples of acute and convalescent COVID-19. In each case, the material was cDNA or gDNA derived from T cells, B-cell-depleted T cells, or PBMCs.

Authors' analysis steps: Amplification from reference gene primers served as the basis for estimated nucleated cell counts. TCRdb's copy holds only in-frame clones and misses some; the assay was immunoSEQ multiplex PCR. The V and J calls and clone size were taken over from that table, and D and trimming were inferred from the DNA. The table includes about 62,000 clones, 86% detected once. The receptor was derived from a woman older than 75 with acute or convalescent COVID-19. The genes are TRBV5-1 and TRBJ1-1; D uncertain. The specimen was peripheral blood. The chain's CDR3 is CASSRGNGDTEAFF. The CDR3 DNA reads TGCGCCAGCAGCCGAGGAAACGGTGACACTGAAGCTTTCTTT.